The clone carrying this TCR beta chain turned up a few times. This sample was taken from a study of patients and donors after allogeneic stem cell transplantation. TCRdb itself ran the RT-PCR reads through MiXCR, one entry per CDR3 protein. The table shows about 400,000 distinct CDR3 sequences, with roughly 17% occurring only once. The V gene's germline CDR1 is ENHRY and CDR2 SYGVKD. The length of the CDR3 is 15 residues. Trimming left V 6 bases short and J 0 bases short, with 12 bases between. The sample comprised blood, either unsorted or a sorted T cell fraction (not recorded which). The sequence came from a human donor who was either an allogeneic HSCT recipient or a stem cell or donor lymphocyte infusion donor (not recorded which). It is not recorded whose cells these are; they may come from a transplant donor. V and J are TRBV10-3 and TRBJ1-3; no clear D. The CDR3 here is CAIRPESFSGNTIYF. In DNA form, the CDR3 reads TGTGCCATCAGGCCAGAGAGCTTCTCTGGAAACACCATATATTTT.